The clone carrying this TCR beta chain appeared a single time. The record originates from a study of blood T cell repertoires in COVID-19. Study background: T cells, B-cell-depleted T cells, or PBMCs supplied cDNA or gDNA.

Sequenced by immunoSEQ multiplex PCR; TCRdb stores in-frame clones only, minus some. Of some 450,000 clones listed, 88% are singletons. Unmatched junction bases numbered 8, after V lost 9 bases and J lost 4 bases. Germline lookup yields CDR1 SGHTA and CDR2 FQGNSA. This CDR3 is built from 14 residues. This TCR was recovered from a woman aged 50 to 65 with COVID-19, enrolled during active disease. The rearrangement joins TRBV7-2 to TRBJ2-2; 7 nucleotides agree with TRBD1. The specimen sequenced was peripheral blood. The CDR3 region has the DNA TGTGCCAGAGAAGACAGGGTTAGCACCGGGGAGCTGTTTTTT. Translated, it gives CAREDRVSTGELFF.